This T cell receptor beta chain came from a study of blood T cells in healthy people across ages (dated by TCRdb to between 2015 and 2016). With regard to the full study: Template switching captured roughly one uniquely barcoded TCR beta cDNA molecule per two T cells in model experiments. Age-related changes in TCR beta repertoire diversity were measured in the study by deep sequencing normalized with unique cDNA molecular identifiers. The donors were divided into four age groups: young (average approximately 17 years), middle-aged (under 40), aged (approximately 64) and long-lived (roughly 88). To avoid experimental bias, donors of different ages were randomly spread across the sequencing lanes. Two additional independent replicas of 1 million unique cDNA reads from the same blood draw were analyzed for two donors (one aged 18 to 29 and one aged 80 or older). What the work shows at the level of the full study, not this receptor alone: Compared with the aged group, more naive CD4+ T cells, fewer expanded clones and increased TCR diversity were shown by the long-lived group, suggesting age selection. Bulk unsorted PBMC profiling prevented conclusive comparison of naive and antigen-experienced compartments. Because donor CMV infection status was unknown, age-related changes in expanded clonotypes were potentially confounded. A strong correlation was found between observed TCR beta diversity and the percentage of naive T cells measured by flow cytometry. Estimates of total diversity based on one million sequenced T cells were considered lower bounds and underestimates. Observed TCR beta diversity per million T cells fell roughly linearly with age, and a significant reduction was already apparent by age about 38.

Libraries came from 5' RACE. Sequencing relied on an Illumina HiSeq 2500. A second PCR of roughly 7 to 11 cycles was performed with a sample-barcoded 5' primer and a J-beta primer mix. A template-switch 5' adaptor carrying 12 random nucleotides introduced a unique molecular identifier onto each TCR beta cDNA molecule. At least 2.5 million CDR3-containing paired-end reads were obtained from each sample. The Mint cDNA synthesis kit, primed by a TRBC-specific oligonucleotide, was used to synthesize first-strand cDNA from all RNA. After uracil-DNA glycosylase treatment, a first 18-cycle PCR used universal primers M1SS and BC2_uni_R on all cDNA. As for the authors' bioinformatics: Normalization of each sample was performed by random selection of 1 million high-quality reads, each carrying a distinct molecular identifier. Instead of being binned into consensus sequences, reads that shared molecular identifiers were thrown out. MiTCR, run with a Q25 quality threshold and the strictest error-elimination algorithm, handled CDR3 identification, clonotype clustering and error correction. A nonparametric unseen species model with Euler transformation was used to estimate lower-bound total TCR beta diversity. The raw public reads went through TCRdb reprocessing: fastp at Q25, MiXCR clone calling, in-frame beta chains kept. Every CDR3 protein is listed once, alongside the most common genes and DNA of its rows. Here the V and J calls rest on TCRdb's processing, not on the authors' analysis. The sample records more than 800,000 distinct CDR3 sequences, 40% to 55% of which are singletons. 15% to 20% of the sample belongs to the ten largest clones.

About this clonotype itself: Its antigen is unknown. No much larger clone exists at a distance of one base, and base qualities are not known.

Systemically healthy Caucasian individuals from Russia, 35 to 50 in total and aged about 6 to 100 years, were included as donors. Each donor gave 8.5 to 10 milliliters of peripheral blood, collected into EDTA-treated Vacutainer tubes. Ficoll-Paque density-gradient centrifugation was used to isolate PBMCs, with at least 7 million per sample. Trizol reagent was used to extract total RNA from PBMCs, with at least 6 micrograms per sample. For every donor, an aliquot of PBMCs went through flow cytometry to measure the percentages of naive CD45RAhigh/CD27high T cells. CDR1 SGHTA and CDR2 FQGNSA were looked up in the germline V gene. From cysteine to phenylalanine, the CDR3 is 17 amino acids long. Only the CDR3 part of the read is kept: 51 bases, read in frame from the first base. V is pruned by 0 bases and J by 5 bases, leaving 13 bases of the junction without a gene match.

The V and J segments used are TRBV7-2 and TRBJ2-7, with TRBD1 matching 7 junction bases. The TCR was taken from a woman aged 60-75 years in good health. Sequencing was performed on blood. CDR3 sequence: CASSLAPYKTGPHEQYF. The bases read TGTGCCAGCAGCTTAGCGCCCTATAAGACAGGGCCCCACGAGCAGTACTTC.